The next 10 T cell receptor beta chains were all read from a single sample in a study of early T cells in non-severe SARS-CoV-2 infection. TCRdb independently ran MiXCR on the 5' RACE reads; one entry per CDR3 protein. This sample has tens of thousands of distinct CDR3 sequences, with about 15% found just once. The source was whole blood, collected at baseline. The source is an adult who was a healthcare worker with PCR-confirmed SARS-CoV-2 infection or an uninfected control (not recorded which).

The chain links TRBV18 to TRBJ2-3; the D gene is possibly TRBD1 (6 bases). The CDR3 loop spans 16 amino acids. V was shortened by 2 bases and J by 2 bases, with 14 bases between the two germline ends. CDR1 KGHSH and CDR2 LQKENI come from the germline V gene. The CDR3 here is CASSPTTGLLTDTQYF. CDR3 bases: TGTGCCAGCTCACCAACAACAGGGCTCCTCACAGATACGCAGTATTTT.

Many counts were recorded for this clonotype. This chain joins TRBV12-3 or TRBV12-4 and TRBJ1-5; D remains unclear. Trimming left V 2 bases short and J 7 bases short, with 6 bases between. The CDR3 is made up of 12 amino acids. For the CDR3, the DNA is TGTGCCAGCAGTTTAATGGTACAGCCCCAGCATTTT. This translates into CASSLMVQPQHF.

CDR3 sequence reads: CASSYRTGNTIYF. The CDR3 region has the DNA TGCGCCAGCAGCTATCGGACAGGAAACACCATATATTTT. The rearrangement uses TRBV5-1 and TRBJ1-3; weak D call: TRBD1 (5 bases). This CDR3 has 13 residues. Germline-derived CDR1 and CDR2 are SGHRS and YFSETQ. V lost 3 bases and J 4 bases, leaving 8 bases between the germline ends.

The rearrangement links TRBV12-3 or TRBV12-4 to TRBJ2-1, with D unclear. The V gene lost 1 base and the J gene lost 4 bases, with 8 bases spanning the gap. The CDR3 totals 14 residues. As DNA, the CDR3 is TGTGCCAGCAGTTTAGAAAAGAAGTACAATGAGCAGTTCTTC. Its protein is CASSLEKKYNEQFF.

The J gene is TRBJ1-6, the V gene TRBV28, with 8 positions matching TRBD1. The junction had 7 bases not matched to a gene; V was cut back by 5 bases and J by 10 bases. Germline V gives CDR1 MDHEN, CDR2 SYDVKM. The CDR3 covers 14 residues. This CDR3 reads CASSQRTGYSPLHF. CDR3 bases: TGTGCCAGCAGTCAACGGACAGGGTACTCACCCCTCCACTTT.

There are many counts of this clonotype. The chain combines TRBV19 with TRBJ2-1; tentative D call: TRBD2 (5 bases). The CDR3 loop spans 14 amino acids. CDR1 and CDR2 (germline): LNHDA, SQIVND (reference sequence). V was clipped by 3 bases and J by 3 bases, with 9 bases between them. The DNA for the CDR3 is TGTGCCAGTAGTATGGGGAGTATCTACAATGAGCAGTTCTTC. Protein sequence: CASSMGSIYNEQFF.

This clonotype was seen more than once but under ten times. V is TRBV29-1 and J is TRBJ2-3; D possibly matches TRBD1 or TRBD2 (5 bases each). Trimming stripped 1 base from V and 0 bases from J, with 11 bases between. The CDR3 covers 15 residues. Germline CDR1 and CDR2: SQVTM and ANQGSEA. CDR3 region: CSVEGGTVSTDTQYF. The DNA for the CDR3 is TGCAGCGTTGAAGGAGGGACGGTCAGCACAGATACGCAGTATTTT.

This clonotype was detected only a few times. DNA of the CDR3: TGCAGTGCTAGAACGACAACCGAGCAGTTCTTC. It translates to CSARTTTEQFF. This sequence joins TRBV20-1 and TRBJ2-1; D ambiguous. V shed 2 bases and J shed 10 bases, with 9 bases lying between them. The CDR3 is 11 residues long. The germline V gene has CDR1 DFQATT and CDR2 SNEGSKA (reference sequence).

This clonotype was detected a few times. The CDR3: CASREGEVSYEQYF. The CDR3 bases are TGTGCCAGCAGGGAGGGGGAGGTCTCCTACGAGCAGTACTTC. The chain couples TRBV2 to TRBJ2-7; either TRBD1 or TRBD2 may supply D (6 bases each). Per the germline V gene, CDR1 is SNHLY and CDR2 is FYNNEI. Trimming removed 6 bases from V and 0 bases from J, with 12 bases in between. The CDR3 runs to 14 residues.

This clonotype was seen a handful of times. The rearrangement uses TRBV5-1 and TRBJ2-3; 11 bases map to TRBD2. Germline V gene data show CDR1 as SGHRS and CDR2 as YFSETQ. With V trimmed by 4 bases and J by 1 base, 11 bases remained unmatched. CDR3 length equals 18 residues. This CDR3 reads CASSPYPSGGRGTDTQYF. The CDR3 DNA reads as TGCGCCAGCAGCCCATACCCTAGCGGGGGGCGGGGCACAGATACGCAGTATTTT.